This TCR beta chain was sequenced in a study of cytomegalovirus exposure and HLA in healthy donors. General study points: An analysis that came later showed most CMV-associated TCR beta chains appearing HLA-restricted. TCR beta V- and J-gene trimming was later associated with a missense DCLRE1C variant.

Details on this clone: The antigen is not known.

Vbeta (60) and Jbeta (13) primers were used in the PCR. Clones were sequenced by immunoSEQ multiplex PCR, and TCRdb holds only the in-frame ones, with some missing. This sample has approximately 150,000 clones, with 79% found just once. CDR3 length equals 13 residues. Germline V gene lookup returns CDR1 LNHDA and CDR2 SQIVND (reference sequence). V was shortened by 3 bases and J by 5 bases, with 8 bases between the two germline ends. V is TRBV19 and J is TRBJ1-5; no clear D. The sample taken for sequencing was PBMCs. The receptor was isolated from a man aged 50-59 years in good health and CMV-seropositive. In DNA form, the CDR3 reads TGTGCCAGTAGTATTAAGCCTTATCAGCCCCAGCATTTT. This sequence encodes CASSIKPYQPQHF.